One sample yielded the 11 T cell receptor beta chains listed below, sequenced in a study of shared clonotypes between healthy human individuals (TCRdb year 2020). The protocol used for the library was the immunoSEQ multiplex PCR assay. TCRdb holds this immuneACCESS table with in-frame rearrangements only. Some clones are missing; in checked studies, unresolved V genes explain under half, and the rest has no known cause. The sample yields over a million clones; approximately 97% were counted once. The ten largest account for roughly 1.2% of the sample. Sequenced material: naive CD4+ T cells sorted from blood. The cell subset or site tag for this specimen amounts to: CD45RA+ positively selected. The receptors stem from a man aged 25 to 40 in good health.

This clone occurred once. The chain couples TRBV10-3 to TRBJ1-4; D perhaps matches TRBD1 (5 bases). Deletions cut 6 bases from V and 8 bases from J, with 13 bases between. The CDR3 is 13 amino acids. Germline values: CDR1 ENHRY, CDR2 SYGVKD. CDR3 nucleotides: TGTGCCATCAGGGGGCGCTTTCACGAAAAACTGTTTTTT. As protein: CAIRGRFHEKLFF.

The V call is TRBV11-2, the J call TRBJ2-5, with D possibly matching TRBD1 (6 bases). V dropped 1 base and J dropped 2 bases, with 23 bases sitting between them. The CDR3 has 19 residues. Germline loops: CDR1 SGHAT, CDR2 FQNNGV. The CDR3 protein is CASSLAAGRGFGVQETQYF. The CDR3 bases are TGTGCCAGCAGCTTAGCGGCTGGAAGGGGGTTCGGGGTTCAAGAGACCCAGTACTTC. Full variable domain (remainder filled in from reference TRBV11-2 and TRBJ2-5): EAGVAQSPRYKIIEKRQSVAFWCNPISGHATLYWYQQILGQGPKLLIQFQNNGVVDDSQLPKDRFSAERLKGVDSTLKIQPAKLEDSAVYLCASSLAAGRGFGVQETQYFGPGTRLLVL.

The V call is TRBV10-3, the J call TRBJ2-5; 9 bases fit TRBD1. V was pared by 5 bases and J by 5 bases, with 9 bases of the junction left unmatched. The CDR3 consists of 15 residues. CDR1 is ENHRY, CDR2 SYGVKD, per germline. The CDR3 nucleotides are TGTGCCATCAGTCGCCCTACAGGGGGCGCGGAGACCCAGTACTTC. Its translation is CAISRPTGGAETQYF.

Concerning this clone itself: Here the CDR3 omits its conserved ending phenylalanine or tryptophan, so a read error is the likely source. No DNA is shown, since the ends of the CDR3 on it are uncertain; the CDR3 is the one TCRdb lists. V is TRBV7-2 and J is TRBJ2-3; the tabulated D call, TRBD2, remains unverified against the DNA. Germline-derived CDR1 and CDR2 are SGHTA and FQGNSA. The CDR3 spans 11 residues, counting both ends. CDR3 region: CASSHLAGGSL.

This clone showed up just once. This sequence joins TRBV20-1 and TRBJ1-4; D not certain. The CDR3 loop spans 11 amino acids. Deletions cut 3 bases from V and 3 bases from J, with 2 bases between. Germline CDR1 DFQATT, CDR2 SNEGSKA (reference sequence). The chain's CDR3 is CSARANEKLFF. CDR3 nucleotides: TGCAGTGCTAGGGCTAATGAAAAACTGTTTTTT.

In the case of this clone: The sample contains more than one DNA sequence encoding this CDR3. The chain uses TRBV5-1 and TRBJ2-5; 8 nucleotides agree with TRBD1. V was clipped by 0 bases and J by 2 bases; unmatched bases: 3. CDR1 and CDR2 (germline): SGHRS, YFSETQ. The CDR3 is made up of 15 amino acids. DNA of the CDR3: TGCGCCAGCAGCTTGGACGGGACAGGTCAAGAGACCCAGTACTTC. Amino acid sequence: CASSLDGTGQETQYF. Drawing the rest from reference TRBV5-1 and TRBJ2-5, the complete variable domain is KAGVTQTPRYLIKTRGQQVTLSCSPISGHRSVSWYQQTPGQGLQFLFEYFSETQRNKGNFPGRFSGRQFSNSRSEMNVSTLELGDSALYLCASSLDGTGQETQYFGPGTRLLVL.

Of note for this clone: The same CDR3 also results from other DNA sequences found in this sample. The chain uses TRBV5-4 and TRBJ2-3; D remains ambiguous. The CDR3 length is 13 residues. CDR1 SGHNT and CDR2 YYREEE come from the germline V gene (reference sequence). V was cut by 0 bases and J by 4 bases, with 6 bases left in between. This chain's CDR3 is CASSLGSADTQYF. The DNA of the CDR3 is TGTGCCAGCAGCTTGGGGTCGGCAGATACGCAGTATTTT.

The chain uses TRBV7-8 and TRBJ2-6; tentatively, D is TRBD1 (5 bases). V was pared by 4 bases and J by 0 bases, with 13 bases between. This CDR3 is 17 amino acids long. The germline CDR1 and CDR2 sequences are SGHVS and FQNEAQ. CDR3 sequence: CASSSPYRRSGANVLTF. The CDR3 nucleotides are TGTGCCAGCAGCTCCCCCTACAGGCGCTCTGGGGCCAACGTCCTGACTTTC.

The chain employs TRBV9 and TRBJ2-2; 10 bases align to TRBD2. Germline values: CDR1 SGDLS, CDR2 YYNGEE. V lost 2 bases, J lost 13 bases, and 14 bases stayed unmatched. This CDR3 contains 16 residues. The CDR3 DNA sequence: TGTGCCAGCAGCGTCAGCGGGAGGGCCGACCAGGTTCCGCTGTTTTTT. It translates to CASSVSGRADQVPLFF.

This chain uses TRBV30 with TRBJ2-2, with 7 bases lining up with TRBD1. Germline CDR1 and CDR2: GTSNPN and SVGIG (reference sequence). The CDR3 consists of 15 residues. V lost 1 base to trimming and J lost 5 bases; unmatched junction nucleotides: 7. This CDR3 reads CAWSARDRRTGELFF. CDR3 nucleotides: TGTGCCTGGAGTGCCCGGGACAGAAGGACCGGGGAGCTGTTTTTT.

The chain couples TRBV15 to TRBJ2-7, with D maybe TRBD2 (5 bases). Trimming pared 1 base from V and 7 bases from J, leaving 17 bases between. The CDR3 sequence is 15 residues long. Germline CDR1 reads LNHNV; CDR2 reads YYDKDF (reference sequence). The CDR3 loop reads CATSRVASGLYEQYF. The CDR3 nucleotides read TGTGCCACCAGCAGAGTGGCTTCGGGGTTATATGAGCAGTACTTC.